Listed below are T cell receptor beta chains from one sample, sequenced in a study of T cell responses to AZD1222 COVID-19 vaccine. Profiling relied on immunoSEQ multiplex PCR, and the TCRdb table lists in-frame clones only, not all of them. This table holds about 160,000 clones, about 90% found once. The sequencing here drew on peripheral blood, taken on day 0 of MenACWY control vaccination. The receptor source for this set is an adult in good health. Both conserved end residues are part of each CDR3. The order of the fields is CDR3 protein, V gene, J gene.

CASLRETQYF	TRBV2	TRBJ2-5
CASGRQTANYGYTF	TRBV7-2	TRBJ1-2
CASSIRDSAEEAFF	TRBV19	TRBJ1-1
CASSTGLSGANVLTF	TRBV19	TRBJ2-6
CASRTSGRNEQFF	TRBV2	TRBJ2-1
CASSPGTRITGELFF	TRBV11-3	TRBJ2-2
CATIRASGIGETQYF	TRBV18	TRBJ2-5
CASRTVQGSF	TRBV28	TRBJ1-1
CASRPGAAYNEQFF	TRBV6-5	TRBJ2-1
CASSPLGNEQFF	TRBV12-3/TRBV12-4	TRBJ2-1
CASSLDWGSSYEQYF	TRBV7-9	TRBJ2-7
CASSQGGNQETQYF	TRBV3-1/TRBV3-2	TRBJ2-5
CASSSTGPDTQYF	TRBV7-9	TRBJ2-3
CASRRGETGTGELFF	TRBV6-5	TRBJ2-2
CAWRGDQYEQYF	TRBV30	TRBJ2-7
CASSFRGAGANVLTF	TRBV7-6	TRBJ2-6
CASSERDSDYGYTF	TRBV6-1	TRBJ1-2
CASCYGYTF	TRBV5-4	TRBJ1-2
CASSQSGTGATEAFF	TRBV4-1	TRBJ1-1
CASSESTGVYYGYTF	TRBV4-3	TRBJ1-2
CASERENTGELFF	TRBV2	TRBJ2-2
CASSYSLESGELFF	TRBV6-5	TRBJ2-2
CASRPAGQGENTIYF	TRBV27	TRBJ1-3
CASSEGRGTVNTGELFF	TRBV6-1	TRBJ2-2
CASSLAAGGYTDTQYF	TRBV7-2	TRBJ2-3
CASSDTGILQTQYF	TRBV25-1	TRBJ2-5
CASSPLVGGSTDTQYF	TRBV3-1/TRBV3-2	TRBJ2-3
CASSETGGWQPQHF	TRBV9	TRBJ1-5
CASSPPRGGWTEAFF	TRBV18	TRBJ1-1
CASSWTRRNEQFF	TRBV12-3/TRBV12-4	TRBJ2-1
CSVSDSYEQYF	TRBV29-1	TRBJ2-7
CAWSPRESLDNEQFF	TRBV30	TRBJ2-1
CASSQVRTNYGYTF	TRBV4-1	TRBJ1-2
CASSEGLADAYEQYF	TRBV6-1	TRBJ2-7
CASSGDRLNTGELFF	TRBV18	TRBJ2-2
CASSVGTQNTGELFF	TRBV9	TRBJ2-2
CAISSSGSFHEQYF	TRBV10-3	TRBJ2-7
CATSDFGGPTDTQYF	TRBV24-1	TRBJ2-3
CSVRQGAQSPLHF	TRBV29-1	TRBJ1-6
CAWRVGGSDTQYF	TRBV30	TRBJ2-3
CASSQVWGGSYEQYF	TRBV4-1	TRBJ2-7
CASSPDRVLSTGELFF	TRBV18	TRBJ2-2
CASSPQRVGRPQHF	TRBV6-5	TRBJ1-5
CATTEGADHTEAFF	TRBV15	TRBJ1-1
CASSQTSPRETQYF	TRBV6-2/TRBV6-3	TRBJ2-5
CASSHPHEETQYF	TRBV3-1/TRBV3-2	TRBJ2-5
CASTTREGHYEQYF	TRBV11-2	TRBJ2-7
CASRNRGLGTDTQYF	TRBV19	TRBJ2-3
CASSLVANLKASYEQYF	TRBV7-2	TRBJ2-7
CASNRDGNTGELFF	TRBV19	TRBJ2-2
CASSQGQGSTEAFF	TRBV23-1	TRBJ1-1
CASRGPSFQPQHF	TRBV2	TRBJ1-5
CASSGTVTEAFF	TRBV19	TRBJ1-1
CASSAATNTGELFF	TRBV18	TRBJ2-2
CAISDPGTGSGNTIYF	TRBV10-3	TRBJ1-3